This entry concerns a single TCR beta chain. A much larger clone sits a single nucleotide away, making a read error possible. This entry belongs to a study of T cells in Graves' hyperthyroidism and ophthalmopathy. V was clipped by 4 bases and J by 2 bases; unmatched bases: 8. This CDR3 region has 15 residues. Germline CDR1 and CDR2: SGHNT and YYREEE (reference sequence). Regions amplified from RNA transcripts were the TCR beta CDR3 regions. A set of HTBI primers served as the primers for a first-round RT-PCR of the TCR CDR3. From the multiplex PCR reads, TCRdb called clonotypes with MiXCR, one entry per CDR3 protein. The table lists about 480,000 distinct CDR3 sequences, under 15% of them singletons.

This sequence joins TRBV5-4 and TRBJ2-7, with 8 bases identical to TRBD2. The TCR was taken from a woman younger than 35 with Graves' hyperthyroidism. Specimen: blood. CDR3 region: CASSPQRGRTYEQYF. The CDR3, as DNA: TGTGCCAGCAGCCCCCAGCGGGGGCGAACCTACGAGCAGTACTTC.